The clone carrying this T cell receptor (beta chain) was counted many times. The target antigen is unknown. RNA transcripts served as the template for amplifying TCR beta CDR3 regions. HTBI primers were employed in a first-round RT-PCR of the TCR CDR3. TCRdb re-called the multiplex PCR reads with MiXCR, one entry per CDR3 protein. This table has roughly 740,000 distinct CDR3 sequences, around 15% appearing once. These data originate in a study of T cells in Graves' hyperthyroidism and ophthalmopathy. Study-wide results and caveats: A model built on 13 V-J features separated ophthalmopathy from stable hyperthyroidism.

Diagnosis of hyperthyroidism was new in patients aged 18 to 65, and its duration was under 2 months. The study excluded patients with uncontrolled infection, other autoimmune disease, pregnancy or lactation. This sequence originates from a young man with Graves' hyperthyroidism. What was sequenced was blood.

The CDR3 DNA reads TGTGCCATCAGTCCACCCCCGACTAGCGGGGACACCAAGGTCGGTGAGCAGTTCTTC. Translated: CAISPPPTSGDTKVGEQFF. The chain is built from TRBV10-3 and TRBJ2-1; 11 nucleotides match TRBD2. The CDR3 runs to 19 residues. The germline CDR1 and CDR2 sequences are ENHRY and SYGVKD. V was pared by 5 bases and J by 9 bases, with 21 bases of the junction left unmatched.